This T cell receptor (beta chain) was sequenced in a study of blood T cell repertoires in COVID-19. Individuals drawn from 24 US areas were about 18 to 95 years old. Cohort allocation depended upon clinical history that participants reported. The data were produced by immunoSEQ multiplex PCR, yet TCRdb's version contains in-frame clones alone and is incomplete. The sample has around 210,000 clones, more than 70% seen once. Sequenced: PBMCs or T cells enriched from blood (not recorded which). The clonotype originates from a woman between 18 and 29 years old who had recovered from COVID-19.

Written as DNA, the CDR3 is TGCGCCAGCAGCTTCCGGCCCGGGGAGGGTACTGAAGCTTTCTTT. This encodes CASSFRPGEGTEAFF. The rearrangement uses TRBV5-1 and TRBJ1-1; D is ambiguous. CDR1 and CDR2 (germline): SGHRS, YFSETQ. Trimming removed 2 bases at V and 5 bases at J, with 16 bases between. CDR3 length: 15 amino acids.